This TCR beta chain came from a study of shared clonotypes between healthy human individuals. As for the study in general: Each donor contributed plates that comprised three CD4 naive, three CD4 memory, two CD8 naive and one CD8 memory.

Terminally differentiated effector memory CD45RA+ cells were excluded from the naive CD8 cells, which were CD45RO-negative and positively selected for CCR7. The study drew its donors from healthy HIV-negative adults without recent acute infections or vaccinations. Points from the study as a whole: Only blood underwent sampling, and tissue repertoires likely differ.

Comment on this clone: Antigen unknown.

Germline-derived CDR1 and CDR2 are LGHNA and YSLEER. Trimming took 0 bases from V and 0 from J, leaving 13 bases between them. This CDR3 is built from 17 residues. It was across several immunoSEQ plates that each subset's genomic DNA was evenly split. The table came from immunoSEQ multiplex PCR; TCRdb's copy has only in-frame clones and leaves some out. The data contain about 2,200,000 clones, roughly 91% of them seen just once; the ten biggest clones take up under 2%. This rearrangement joins TRBV4-3 to TRBJ2-3, with D perhaps matching TRBD2 (7 bases). Sequenced input: naive CD8+ T cells from PBMCs. The TCR originated in a man aged 18-30 years in good health. Some clones in this sample may be carry-over from other donors' samples. The CDR3 region has the DNA TGCGCCAGCAGCCAAGATGGCGGGGGCTCTAGCACAGATACGCAGTATTTT. Translating gives CASSQDGGGSSTDTQYF.